Below are 16 T cell receptor beta chains sequenced from a single sample in a study of shared clonotypes between healthy human individuals. Sequencing used immunoSEQ multiplex PCR; TCRdb keeps in-frame clones, though not all of them. The table includes 2 million to 2.5 million clones, 93% detected once. Sequenced input: naive CD4+ T cells from PBMCs. Subset of the sample: CD45RA+ positively selected. Every receptor here comes from a man younger than 35 in good health. Some clones in this sample may be carry-over from other donors' samples.

The rearrangement links TRBV11-1 to TRBJ2-7, with no clear D. This CDR3 has 14 amino acids. The germline gives CDR1 SGHAT, CDR2 FQDESV (reference sequence). Trimming removed 1 base from V and 7 bases from J, with 14 bases in between. As DNA, the CDR3 is TGTGCCAGCAGCTTAGTCCCCCAAGTGGGAGAGCAGTACTTC. Its protein is CASSLVPQVGEQYF. Complete variable domain (other parts from reference TRBV11-1 and TRBJ2-7): EAEVAQSPRYKITEKSQAVAFWCDPISGHATLYWYRQILGQGPELLVQFQDESVVDDSQLPKDRFSAERLKGVDSTLKIQPAELGDSAMYLCASSLVPQVGEQYFGPGTRLTVT.

The V gene is TRBV7-8, the J gene TRBJ2-3, with 10 bases identical to TRBD2. The ends lost 5 bases at V and 6 bases at J; junction bases unmatched: 5. This CDR3 has 14 residues. CDR1 is SGHVS, CDR2 FQNEAQ, per germline. CDR3 nucleotides: TGTGCCAGCAGCCTCGGACTAGCGGCGGATACGCAGTATTTT. Translated, it gives CASSLGLAADTQYF. The full variable domain, rest sourced from reference TRBV7-8 and TRBJ2-3, is GAGVSQSPRYKVAKRGQDVALRCDPISGHVSLFWYQQALGQGPEFLTYFQNEAQLDKSGLPSDRFFAERPEGSVSTLKIQRTQQEDSAVYLCASSLGLAADTQYFGPGTRLTVL.

The chain recombines TRBV27 with TRBJ1-4; tentative D call: TRBD1 (5 bases). The V end was cut by 9 bases, the J end by 7 bases, with 15 bases between. The CDR3 spans 13 residues. Germline V gives CDR1 MNHEY, CDR2 SMNVEV (reference sequence). DNA of the CDR3: TGTGCCAGTCTGGGCGGGGGTGGTGAAAAACTGTTTTTT. As protein: CASLGGGGEKLFF.

V gene TRBV5-1 combines with J gene TRBJ1-3; D may be TRBD1 (5 bases). The CDR3 runs to 15 residues. With 5 bases removed from V and 0 bases from J, the gap between germline ends came to 12 bases. CDR1 and CDR2 from the germline V gene are SGHRS and YFSETQ. CDR3 coding DNA: TGCGCCAGCAGACCCTTGGACAACTCTGGAAACACCATATATTTT. Amino acids: CASRPLDNSGNTIYF.

This clone has only one observation. The same CDR3 arises from other DNA sequences in this sample as well. The gene calls are TRBV5-1 and TRBJ2-1; no clear D. In germline, CDR1 is SGHRS, CDR2 YFSETQ. The length of the CDR3 is 13 residues. V lost 4 bases, J lost 2 bases, and 7 bases lay in between. The CDR3 region is CASSLGAYNEQFF. The CDR3 DNA reads as TGCGCCAGCAGCCTGGGTGCCTACAATGAGCAGTTCTTC.

The chain has TRBV7-9 and TRBJ1-2; no reliable D call. V lost 5 bases and J 1 base, leaving 8 bases between the germline ends. In germline, CDR1 is SEHNR, CDR2 FQNEAQ (reference sequence). The CDR3 loop spans 13 amino acids. The CDR3 region is CASSTEFNYGYTF. For the CDR3, the DNA is TGTGCCAGCAGCACAGAATTTAACTATGGCTACACCTTC.

V and J are TRBV30 and TRBJ2-1, with TRBD2 identical over 10 bases. The V gene's germline CDR1 is GTSNPN and CDR2 SVGIG (reference sequence). CDR3 length: 15 residues. Losses at the gene ends were 5 bases for V and 0 bases for J; bases not matched to a gene: 4. Here the CDR3 DNA reads TGTGCCTGGGCCCTAGCGGGAGTCTCCTACAATGAGCAGTTCTTC. It is translated as CAWALAGVSYNEQFF. Using reference TRBV30 and TRBJ2-1 for the parts outside the CDR3, the full variable domain is SQTIHQWPATLVQPVGSPLSLECTVEGTSNPNLYWYRQAAGRGLQLLFYSVGIGQISSEVPQNLSASRPQDRQFILSSKKLLLSDSGFYLCAWALAGVSYNEQFFGPGTRLTVL.

The chain uses TRBV27 and TRBJ2-7; D possibly corresponds to TRBD1 (5 bases). This CDR3 spans 14 amino acids. Germline V gene lookup returns CDR1 MNHEY and CDR2 SMNVEV (reference sequence). The V end was cut by 5 bases, the J end by 1 base, with 12 bases between. Here the CDR3 DNA reads TGTGCCAGCAGTGTTACAGGTCTTTCCTACGAGCAGTACTTC. This encodes CASSVTGLSYEQYF.

The genes are TRBV2 and TRBJ2-1; the match to TRBD2 covers 7 bases. Unmatched junction bases numbered 4, after V lost 4 bases and J lost 4 bases. CDR3 length equals 14 residues. Germline CDR1 SNHLY, CDR2 FYNNEI. The CDR3 DNA reads as TGTGCCAGCAGTGCCAGCGGGATATACAATGAGCAGTTCTTC. This sequence encodes CASSASGIYNEQFF. Using reference TRBV2 and TRBJ2-1 for the parts outside the CDR3, the full variable domain is EPEVTQTPSHQVTQMGQEVILRCVPISNHLYFYWYRQILGQKVEFLVSFYNNEISEKSEIFDDQFSVERPDGSNFTLKIRSTKLEDSAMYFCASSASGIYNEQFFGPGTRLTVL.

This chain uses TRBV7-2 with TRBJ2-5; D possibly corresponds to TRBD1 (6 bases). The germline CDR1 and CDR2 sequences are SGHTA and FQGNSA. CDR3 length: 14 residues. V was clipped by 2 bases and J by 5 bases, with 12 bases between them. Here the CDR3 DNA reads TGTGCCAGCAGCTTACAGGGGTTGGGGGAGACCCAGTACTTC. Translated: CASSLQGLGETQYF.

The chain uses TRBV5-4 and TRBJ2-7, with 7 positions matching TRBD2. Germline V gene data show CDR1 as SGHNT and CDR2 as YYREEE (reference sequence). This CDR3 is built from 15 residues. The ends lost 0 bases at V and 2 bases at J; junction bases unmatched: 5. The CDR3 DNA sequence: TGTGCCAGCAGCTTGGGTTCTAGCGGCCCCTACGAGCAGTACTTC. This gives the protein CASSLGSSGPYEQYF. The full variable domain, completed using reference TRBV5-4 and TRBJ2-7, is ETGVTQSPTHLIKTRGQQVTLRCSSQSGHNTVSWYQQALGQGPQFIFQYYREEENGRGNFPPRFSGLQFPNYSSELNVNALELDDSALYLCASSLGSSGPYEQYFGPGTRLTVT.

The chain combines TRBV5-1 with TRBJ2-1; the match to TRBD2 covers 11 bases. Germline CDR1 reads SGHRS; CDR2 reads YFSETQ. V lost 0 bases and J lost 9; bases outside the gene matches: 8. The CDR3 totals 16 residues. This CDR3 reads CASSLGLAGGGGEQFF. In nucleotides, the CDR3 is TGCGCCAGCAGCTTGGGGCTAGCGGGAGGAGGGGGTGAGCAGTTCTTC.

The sample holds a few counts of this clone. This sample includes further DNA sequences coding for the same CDR3. The genes are TRBV11-2 and TRBJ1-1; the D gene is possibly TRBD1 (5 bases). CDR3 length equals 13 residues. Germline values: CDR1 SGHAT, CDR2 FQNNGV. The V end was cut by 4 bases, the J end by 0 bases, with 6 bases between. CDR3 amino acids: CASSSRVNTEAFF. CDR3 bases: TGTGCCAGCAGCTCCAGGGTGAACACTGAAGCTTTCTTT.

The chain links TRBV29-1 to TRBJ2-5; 8 nucleotides agree with TRBD2. V was clipped by 5 bases and J by 7 bases; unmatched bases: 9. This CDR3 has 13 amino acids. The germline CDR1 and CDR2 sequences are SQVTM and ANQGSEA. For the CDR3, the DNA is TGCAGCGTTTCGGCGGCGGCGGGGGGGACCCAGTACTTC. This codes for CSVSAAAGGTQYF.

This chain links TRBV11-2 with TRBJ1-1; TRBD1 matches 7 bases. CDR3 length: 14 residues. CDR1 and CDR2 from the germline V gene are SGHAT and FQNNGV. The V and J ends lost 5 bases and 4 bases, in that order; junction bases with no gene match: 7. The CDR3 reads CASSRGPGGTEAFF. Here the CDR3 DNA reads TGTGCCAGCAGCCGGGGGCCAGGGGGCACTGAAGCTTTCTTT. Filled out from reference TRBV11-2 and TRBJ1-1, the complete variable domain reads EAGVAQSPRYKIIEKRQSVAFWCNPISGHATLYWYQQILGQGPKLLIQFQNNGVVDDSQLPKDRFSAERLKGVDSTLKIQPAKLEDSAVYLCASSRGPGGTEAFFGQGTRLTVV.

The gene calls are TRBV5-5 and TRBJ1-1, with D possibly matching TRBD1 (5 bases). In germline, CDR1 is SGHKS, CDR2 YYEKEE (reference sequence). V lost 5 bases and J lost 3, with 20 bases in between. The CDR3 has 16 amino acids. CDR3 DNA sequence: TGTGCCAGCAGGTTGACACCAGGGTTAGGTCACACTGAAGCTTTCTTT. The encoded protein is CASRLTPGLGHTEAFF.